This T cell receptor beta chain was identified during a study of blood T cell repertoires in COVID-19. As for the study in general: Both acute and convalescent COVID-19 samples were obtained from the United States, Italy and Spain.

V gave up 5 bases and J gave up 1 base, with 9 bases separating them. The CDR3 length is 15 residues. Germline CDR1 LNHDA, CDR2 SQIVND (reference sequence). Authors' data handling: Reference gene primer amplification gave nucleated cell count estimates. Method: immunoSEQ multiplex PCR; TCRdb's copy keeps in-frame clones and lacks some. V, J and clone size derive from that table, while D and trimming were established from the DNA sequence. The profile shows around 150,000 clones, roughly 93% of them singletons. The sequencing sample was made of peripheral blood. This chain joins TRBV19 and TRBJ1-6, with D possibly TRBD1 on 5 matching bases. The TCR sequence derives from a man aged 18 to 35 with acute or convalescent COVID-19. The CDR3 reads CASSFWTSYNSPLHF. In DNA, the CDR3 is TGTGCCAGTAGTTTCTGGACATCCTATAATTCACCCCTCCACTTT. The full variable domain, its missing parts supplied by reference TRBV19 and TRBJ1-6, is DGGITQSPKYLFRKEGQNVTLSCEQNLNHDAMYWYRQDPGQGLRLIYYSQIVNDFQKGDIAEGYSVSREKKESFPLTVTSAQKNPTAFYLCASSFWTSYNSPLHFGNGTRLTVT.